Shown below are 21 T cell receptor beta chains from a single sample sequenced in a study of blood T cell repertoires in COVID-19. Only in-frame clones appear in the TCRdb table, and some are missing; sequencing was by immunoSEQ multiplex PCR. The sample includes under 120,000 clones, 69% of them seen just once. The specimen sequenced was peripheral blood. All receptors derive from a man of 80 years or more with acute or convalescent COVID-19.

This clone was seen more than once but under ten times. The chain joins TRBV28 to TRBJ2-1; a possible D gene is TRBD1 (5 bases). This CDR3 has 13 residues. Germline V CDR1 and CDR2: MDHEN, SYDVKM. V lost 4 bases and J lost 13, with 17 bases in between. The CDR3 sequence is CASSYPETVNQFF. The CDR3 bases are TGTGCCAGCAGTTATCCCGAGACAGTTAATCAGTTCTTC. The full variable domain, in which reference TRBV28 and TRBJ2-1 provide the parts outside the CDR3, is DVKVTQSSRYLVKRTGEKVFLECVQDMDHENMFWYRQDPGLGLRLIYFSYDVKMKEKGDIPEGYSVSREKKERFSLILESASTNQTSMYLCASSYPETVNQFFGPGTRLTVL.

This chain connects TRBV7-9 to TRBJ2-5; TRBD2 is a possible D gene (5 bases). In germline, CDR1 is SEHNR, CDR2 FQNEAQ (reference sequence). Trimming shortened V by 11 bases and J by 7 bases, and 17 bases separated the two germline ends. The CDR3 totals 12 residues. This CDR3 reads CAGYTGFGTQYF. The CDR3 DNA reads TGTGCCGGGTACACGGGATTCGGGACCCAGTACTTC.

V gene TRBV19 combines with J gene TRBJ2-7, with D possibly matching TRBD1 (7 bases). This CDR3 has 13 amino acids. Germline assignment: CDR1 LNHDA and CDR2 SQIVND (reference sequence). Trimming removed 4 bases at V and 3 bases at J, with 10 bases between. The DNA for the CDR3 is TGTGCCAGTAGTACGCGGGACAGCTACGAGCAGTACTTC. It specifies CASSTRDSYEQYF.

This chain joins TRBV7-8 and TRBJ2-1, with D uncertain. Germline values: CDR1 SGHVS, CDR2 FQNEAQ. This CDR3 is 15 amino acids long. V was pared by 3 bases and J by 2 bases, with 11 bases between. CDR3 bases: TGTGCCAGCAGCTTCTCGACTCCAACCTACAATGAGCAGTTCTTC. Residues: CASSFSTPTYNEQFF.

This clone was counted a single time. The chain employs TRBV10-3 and TRBJ2-5; 7 bases fit TRBD1. The CDR3 has 15 residues. V was pared by 2 bases and J by 5 bases, with 8 bases of the junction left unmatched. Germline CDR1 is ENHRY and CDR2 is SYGVKD. The CDR3 here is CAISENRGRLETQYF. The CDR3 DNA is TGTGCCATCAGTGAGAATAGGGGGCGACTGGAGACCCAGTACTTC.

This clone came up once. CDR3 sequence: CASSLIGADTQYF. DNA of the CDR3: TGTGCCAGCAGCCTCATCGGAGCAGATACGCAGTATTTT. The rearrangement uses TRBV9 and TRBJ2-3; unclear D gene. CDR3 length: 13 amino acids. Germline CDR1 SGDLS, CDR2 YYNGEE. V was cut by 4 bases and J by 4 bases, with 10 bases left in between.

The J gene is TRBJ2-1, the V gene TRBV5-4; tentative D call: TRBD2 (6 bases). CDR1 and CDR2 from the germline V gene are SGHNT and YYREEE (reference sequence). V was cut by 4 bases and J by 1 base, with 12 bases left in between. This CDR3 has 15 amino acids. The CDR3 spells CASSQRGSSYNEQFF. CDR3 nucleotides: TGTGCCAGCAGCCAACGGGGGTCATCCTACAATGAGCAGTTCTTC.

This clone was seen more than once but under ten times. The J gene is TRBJ1-5, the V gene TRBV19; 8 nucleotides match TRBD1. The CDR3 extends over 17 amino acids. Germline lookup yields CDR1 LNHDA and CDR2 SQIVND (reference sequence). The ends lost 6 bases at V and 0 bases at J; junction bases unmatched: 10. The CDR3 DNA sequence: TGTGCCAGTAGGCCCGGGACAGGCGCTTATAGCAATCAGCCCCAGCATTTT. This gives the protein CASRPGTGAYSNQPQHF.

The genes are TRBV7-9 and TRBJ2-7, with a tentative D call TRBD1 (6 bases). The V gene's germline CDR1 is SEHNR and CDR2 FQNEAQ (reference sequence). V dropped 5 bases and J dropped 3 bases, with 14 bases sitting between them. The CDR3 contains 14 residues. In DNA form, the CDR3 reads TGTGCCAGCAGCGTCACAGGGAACTACTACGAGCAGTACTTC. This translates into CASSVTGNYYEQYF.

The chain's CDR3 is CASSVPDTGELFF. CDR3 in DNA: TGTGCCAGCAGCGTCCCTGACACCGGGGAGCTGTTTTTT. V and J are TRBV28 and TRBJ2-2; D remains ambiguous. V gave up 6 bases and J gave up 3 bases, with 8 bases separating them. Looked up from germline, CDR1 is MDHEN and CDR2 is SYDVKM. The CDR3 sequence is 13 residues long.

This chain uses TRBV7-2 with TRBJ2-7, with 8 bases that match TRBD1. Germline CDR1 SGHTA, CDR2 FQGNSA. The CDR3 spans 14 residues. V was clipped by 4 bases and J by 4 bases; unmatched bases: 6. Here the CDR3 reads CASSSTGGGYEQYF. CDR3 nucleotides: TGTGCCAGCAGCTCTACAGGGGGTGGGTACGAGCAGTACTTC.

Only a few counts were recorded for this clone. V usage is TRBV28 and J usage is TRBJ2-7, with D perhaps TRBD1 (6 bases). The V gene lost 7 bases and the J gene lost 5 bases, with 15 bases spanning the gap. Germline V lookup: CDR1 MDHEN, CDR2 SYDVKM. This CDR3 region has 13 residues. The CDR3 spells CASISRGRDEQYF. DNA of the CDR3: TGTGCCAGCATAAGCAGGGGAAGGGACGAGCAGTACTTC.

V gene TRBV6-5 combines with J gene TRBJ1-2; D not resolved. The V gene lost 9 bases and the J gene lost 4 bases, with 12 bases spanning the gap. This CDR3 has 12 amino acids. Germline values: CDR1 MNHEY, CDR2 SVGAGI. The CDR3 sequence is CASQTGGYGYTF. The CDR3 region has the DNA TGTGCCAGTCAGACGGGTGGCTATGGCTACACCTTC.

The chain couples TRBV3-1 (or the pseudogene TRBV3-2) to TRBJ2-4; D ambiguous. This CDR3 region has 11 residues. Deletions cut 1 base from V and 10 bases from J, with 5 bases between. Germline V gene lookup returns CDR1 LGHDT and CDR2 YNNKEL (reference sequence). The CDR3 reads CASSQGGIQYF. The DNA of the CDR3 is TGTGCCAGCAGCCAAGGAGGAATTCAGTACTTC.

Many counts were recorded for this clone. This chain uses TRBV28 with TRBJ2-7; D is uncertain. CDR1 and CDR2 from the germline V gene are MDHEN and SYDVKM. V was clipped by 2 bases and J by 0 bases, with 11 bases between them. The length of the CDR3 is 15 residues. The CDR3 DNA sequence: TGTGCCAGCAGTTTAGGCCCATATGGCTCCTACGAGCAGTACTTC. Protein sequence: CASSLGPYGSYEQYF.

The chain has TRBV3-1 (or the pseudogene TRBV3-2) and TRBJ2-1; D uncertain. The CDR3 consists of 15 residues. Germline CDR1 and CDR2: LGHDT and YNNKEL (reference sequence). The V end was cut by 4 bases, the J end by 1 base, with 11 bases between. For the CDR3, the DNA is TGTGCCAGCAGCCGAATCGTGAGTTCCTACAATGAGCAGTTCTTC. Protein sequence: CASSRIVSSYNEQFF.

The chain carries TRBV3-1 (or the pseudogene TRBV3-2) and TRBJ1-1; D is ambiguous. Trimming left V 4 bases short and J 2 bases short, with 11 bases between. The CDR3 extends over 14 amino acids. Germline CDR1 and CDR2: LGHDT and YNNKEL (reference sequence). DNA for the CDR3: TGTGCCAGCAGCCCAAGCTCTCTTAACACTGAAGCTTTCTTT. Encoded protein: CASSPSSLNTEAFF.

The chain joins TRBV5-4 to TRBJ2-2; TRBD1 might be the D (6 bases). Germline lookup yields CDR1 SGHNT and CDR2 YYREEE (reference sequence). The CDR3 consists of 15 residues. V was pared by 4 bases and J by 2 bases, with 12 bases between. In DNA, the CDR3 is TGTGCCAGCAGCGCCGGACAGAGTAACACCGGGGAGCTGTTTTTT. This translates into CASSAGQSNTGELFF.

V gene TRBV12-5 combines with J gene TRBJ1-6; 11 positions match TRBD1. The CDR3 is 13 amino acids. The trim removed 10 bases at V and 9 bases at J, leaving 5 bases unmatched. CDR1 and CDR2 from the germline V gene are LGHNT and FRNRAP. CDR3 bases: TGTGCTACTGGGGGACAGGGGGGTTCACCCCTCCACTTT. As protein: CATGGQGGSPLHF.

This chain links TRBV18 with TRBJ2-1, with TRBD1 matching 7 bases. The CDR3 spans 13 residues. CDR1 and CDR2 from the germline V gene are KGHSH and LQKENI. The junction had 2 bases not matched to a gene; V was cut back by 4 bases and J by 5 bases. The CDR3 here is CASSLGQNNEQFF. CDR3 nucleotide sequence: TGTGCCAGCTCACTGGGACAGAACAATGAGCAGTTCTTC.

CDR3 amino acids: CASSSGGYNEQFF. The CDR3 coding sequence is TGTGCCAGCAGCTCAGGTGGTTACAATGAGCAGTTCTTC. V usage is TRBV5-4 and J usage is TRBJ2-1; D gene ambiguous. This CDR3 has 13 residues. Deletions cut 3 bases from V and 4 bases from J, with 8 bases between. Germline values: CDR1 SGHNT, CDR2 YYREEE (reference sequence).